This T cell receptor (beta chain) was found in a study of blood T cell repertoires in COVID-19. Whole-study context: PBMCs, B-cell-depleted T cells, or T cells were the source of the cDNA or gDNA that made up the material.

In the authors' workflow: Amplifying reference gene primers gave estimates of nucleated cell counts. Libraries were prepared by immunoSEQ multiplex PCR; TCRdb keeps only in-frame clonotypes and omits some of them. D and trimming were read from the DNA, whereas the V and J calls and clone size are those reported in that table. Here the sample spans hundreds of thousands of clones, approximately 86% being singletons. Two negative PCRs, clearance, or symptom resolution characterized the recovered Cohort 3 donors. Germline V CDR1 and CDR2: SGDLS, YYNGEE. Trimming removed 3 bases at V and 6 bases at J, with 16 bases between. The CDR3 spans 14 residues.

J is TRBJ2-7 and V is TRBV9; D perhaps matches TRBD1 (6 bases). The clonotype was recovered from a woman younger than 45 who had recovered from COVID-19. Sequencing input: PBMCs or T cells enriched from blood (not recorded which). In DNA, the CDR3 is TGTGCCAGCAGCGGAGGGGGAAGGCACTCCGAGCAGTACTTC. This encodes CASSGGGRHSEQYF. Together with reference TRBV9 and TRBJ2-7, the CDR3 gives the full variable domain: DSGVTQTPKHLITATGQRVTLRCSPRSGDLSVYWYQQSLDQGLQFLIQYYNGEERAKGNILERFSAQQFPDLHSELNLSSLELGDSALYFCASSGGGRHSEQYFGPGTRLTVT.